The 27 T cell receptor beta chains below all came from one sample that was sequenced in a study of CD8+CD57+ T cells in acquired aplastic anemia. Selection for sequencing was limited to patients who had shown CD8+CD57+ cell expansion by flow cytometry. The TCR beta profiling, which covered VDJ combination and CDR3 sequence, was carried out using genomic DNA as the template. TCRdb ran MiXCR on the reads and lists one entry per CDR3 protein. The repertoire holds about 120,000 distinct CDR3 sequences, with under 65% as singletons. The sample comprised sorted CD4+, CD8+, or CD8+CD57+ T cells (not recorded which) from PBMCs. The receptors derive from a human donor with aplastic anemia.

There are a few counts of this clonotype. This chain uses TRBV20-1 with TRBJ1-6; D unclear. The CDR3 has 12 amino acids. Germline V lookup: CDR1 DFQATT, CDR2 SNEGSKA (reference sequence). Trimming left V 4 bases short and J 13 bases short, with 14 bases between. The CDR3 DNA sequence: TGCAGTGCTACGGGCCAGCTGTCGCCCCTCCACTTT. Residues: CSATGQLSPLHF.

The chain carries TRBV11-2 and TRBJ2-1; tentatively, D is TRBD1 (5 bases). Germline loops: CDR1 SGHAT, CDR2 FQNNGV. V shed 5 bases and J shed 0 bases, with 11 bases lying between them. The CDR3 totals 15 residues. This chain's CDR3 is CASSGAISSYNEQFF. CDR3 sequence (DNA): TGTGCCAGCAGCGGGGCCATCAGCTCCTACAATGAGCAGTTCTTC.

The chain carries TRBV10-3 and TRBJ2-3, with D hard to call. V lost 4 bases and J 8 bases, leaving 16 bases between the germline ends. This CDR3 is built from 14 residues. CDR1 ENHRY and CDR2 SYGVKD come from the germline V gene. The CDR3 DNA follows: TGTGCCATCAGTGTATCAAGCGTCTCGGGTACGCAGTATTTT. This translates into CAISVSSVSGTQYF.

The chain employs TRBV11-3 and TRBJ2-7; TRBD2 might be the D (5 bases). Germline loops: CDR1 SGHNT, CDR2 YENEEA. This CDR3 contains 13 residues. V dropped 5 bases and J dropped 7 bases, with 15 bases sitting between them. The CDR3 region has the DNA TGTGCCAGCAGCATCAAGGACTCGACAGAGCAGTACTTC. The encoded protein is CASSIKDSTEQYF.

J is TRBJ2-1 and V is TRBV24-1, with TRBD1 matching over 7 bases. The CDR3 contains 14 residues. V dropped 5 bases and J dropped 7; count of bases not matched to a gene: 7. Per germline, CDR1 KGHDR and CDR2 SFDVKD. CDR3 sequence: CATSGVTGKNEQFF. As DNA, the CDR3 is TGTGCCACCAGTGGAGTGACAGGGAAGAATGAGCAGTTCTTC.

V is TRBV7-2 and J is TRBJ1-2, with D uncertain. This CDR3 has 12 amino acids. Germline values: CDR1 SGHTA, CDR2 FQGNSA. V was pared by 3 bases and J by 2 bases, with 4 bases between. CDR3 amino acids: CASSFQNYGYTF. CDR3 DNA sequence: TGTGCCAGCAGCTTCCAGAACTATGGCTACACCTTC.

The chain's CDR3 is CASSLSLGTPYSNQPQHF. In nucleotides, the CDR3 is TGTGCCAGCAGTTTAAGTCTGGGGACTCCTTATAGCAATCAGCCCCAGCATTTT. The chain uses TRBV28 and TRBJ1-5, with D tentatively TRBD1 (5 bases). This CDR3 has 18 residues. Per germline, CDR1 MDHEN and CDR2 SYDVKM. The V gene lost 2 bases and the J gene lost 0 bases, with 17 bases spanning the gap.

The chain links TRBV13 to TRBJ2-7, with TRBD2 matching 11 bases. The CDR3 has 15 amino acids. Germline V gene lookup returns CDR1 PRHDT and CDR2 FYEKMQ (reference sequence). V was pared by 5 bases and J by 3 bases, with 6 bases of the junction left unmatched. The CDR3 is CASSHTSGSGYEQYF. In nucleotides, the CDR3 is TGTGCCAGCAGCCATACTAGCGGGAGTGGCTACGAGCAGTACTTC.

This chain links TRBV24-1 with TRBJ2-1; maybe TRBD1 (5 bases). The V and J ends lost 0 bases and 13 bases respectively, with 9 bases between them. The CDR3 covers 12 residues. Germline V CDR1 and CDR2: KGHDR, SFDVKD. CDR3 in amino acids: CATSDLDSPQFF. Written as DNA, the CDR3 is TGTGCCACCAGTGATTTGGACAGCCCTCAGTTCTTC.

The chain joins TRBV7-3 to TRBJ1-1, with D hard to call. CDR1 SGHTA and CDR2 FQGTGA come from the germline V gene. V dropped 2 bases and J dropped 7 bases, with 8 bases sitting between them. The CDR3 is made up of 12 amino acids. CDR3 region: CASSLYTSEAFF. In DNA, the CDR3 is TGTGCCAGCAGCTTATACACCAGTGAAGCTTTCTTT. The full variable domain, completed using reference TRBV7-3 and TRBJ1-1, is GAGVSQTPSNKVTEKGKYVELRCDPISGHTALYWYRQSLGQGPEFLIYFQGTGAADDSGLPNDRFFAVRPEGSVSTLKIQRTERGDSAVYLCASSLYTSEAFFGQGTRLTVV.

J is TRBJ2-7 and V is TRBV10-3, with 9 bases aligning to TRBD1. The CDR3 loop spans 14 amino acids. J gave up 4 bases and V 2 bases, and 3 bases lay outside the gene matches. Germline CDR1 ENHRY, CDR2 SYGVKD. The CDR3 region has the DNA TGTGCCATCAGTGAGGTCGGGACAGGGTACGAGCAGTACTTC. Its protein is CAISEVGTGYEQYF.

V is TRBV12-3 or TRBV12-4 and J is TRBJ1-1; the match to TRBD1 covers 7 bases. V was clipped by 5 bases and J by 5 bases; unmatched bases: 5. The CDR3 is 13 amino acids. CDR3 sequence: CASSNRGRTEAFF. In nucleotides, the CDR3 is TGTGCCAGCAGTAACAGGGGTCGGACTGAAGCTTTCTTT.

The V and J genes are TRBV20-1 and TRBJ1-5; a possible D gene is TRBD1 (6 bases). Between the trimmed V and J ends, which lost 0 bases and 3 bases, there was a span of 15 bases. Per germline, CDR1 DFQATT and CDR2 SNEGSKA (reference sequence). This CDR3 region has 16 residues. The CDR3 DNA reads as TGCAGTGCTAGAGATCATGGGGGCAGGGCCAATCAGCCCCAGCATTTT. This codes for CSARDHGGRANQPQHF.

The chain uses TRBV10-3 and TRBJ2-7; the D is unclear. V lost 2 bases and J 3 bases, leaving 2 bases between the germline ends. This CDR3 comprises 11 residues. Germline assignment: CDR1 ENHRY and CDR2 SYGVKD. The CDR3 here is CAISENYEQYF. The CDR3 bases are TGTGCCATCAGTGAGAACTACGAGCAGTACTTC.

The CDR3 sequence: CSAPGLAIYNEQFF. CDR3 coding DNA: TGCAGCGCGCCGGGACTAGCGATCTACAATGAGCAGTTCTTC. The chain carries TRBV29-1 and TRBJ2-1; TRBD2 agrees at 10 bases. This CDR3 contains 14 residues. CDR1 is SQVTM and CDR2 is ANQGSEA in the germline V gene. J gave up 3 bases and V 7 bases, and 6 bases lay outside the gene matches.

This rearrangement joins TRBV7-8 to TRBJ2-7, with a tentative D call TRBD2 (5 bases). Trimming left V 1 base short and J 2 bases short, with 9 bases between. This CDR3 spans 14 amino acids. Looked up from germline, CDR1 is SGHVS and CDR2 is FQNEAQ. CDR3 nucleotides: TGTGCCAGCAGCTTAGACCGGGGAGCCTACGAGCAGTACTTC. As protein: CASSLDRGAYEQYF.

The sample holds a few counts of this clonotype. As DNA, the CDR3 is TGTGCCAGTAGTCTCTCTCTAGCGGGGAAAGAGACCCAGTACTTC. Translation gives CASSLSLAGKETQYF. The V call is TRBV19, the J call TRBJ2-5, with 9 positions matching TRBD2. V was clipped by 5 bases and J by 3 bases; unmatched bases: 7. This CDR3 has 15 residues. Germline CDR1 reads LNHDA; CDR2 reads SQIVND (reference sequence).

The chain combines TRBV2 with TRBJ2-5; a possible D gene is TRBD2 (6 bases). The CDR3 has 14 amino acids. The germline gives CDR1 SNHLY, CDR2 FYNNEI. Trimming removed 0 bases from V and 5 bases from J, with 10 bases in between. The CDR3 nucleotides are TGTGCCAGCAGTGAAGCGGGCGGGGACGAGACCCAGTACTTC. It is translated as CASSEAGGDETQYF.

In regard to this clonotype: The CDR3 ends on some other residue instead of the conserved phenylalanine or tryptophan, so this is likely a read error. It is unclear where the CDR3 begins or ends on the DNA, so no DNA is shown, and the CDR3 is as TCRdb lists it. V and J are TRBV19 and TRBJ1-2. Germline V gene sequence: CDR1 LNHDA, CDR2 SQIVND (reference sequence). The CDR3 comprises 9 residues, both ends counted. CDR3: CASSSGYTY.

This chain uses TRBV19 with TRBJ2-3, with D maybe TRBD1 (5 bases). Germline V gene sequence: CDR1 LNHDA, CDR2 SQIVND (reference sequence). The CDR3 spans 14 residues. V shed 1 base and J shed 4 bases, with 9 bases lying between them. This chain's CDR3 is CASSIGGAADTQYF. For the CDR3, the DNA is TGTGCCAGTAGTATAGGTGGGGCGGCAGATACGCAGTATTTT.

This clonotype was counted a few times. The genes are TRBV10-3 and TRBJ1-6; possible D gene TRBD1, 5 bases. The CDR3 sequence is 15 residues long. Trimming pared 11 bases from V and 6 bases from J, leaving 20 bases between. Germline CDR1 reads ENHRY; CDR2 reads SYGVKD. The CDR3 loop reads CASKQGPVFNSPLHF. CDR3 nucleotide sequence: TGTGCCTCGAAGCAGGGCCCCGTATTTAATTCACCCCTCCACTTT.

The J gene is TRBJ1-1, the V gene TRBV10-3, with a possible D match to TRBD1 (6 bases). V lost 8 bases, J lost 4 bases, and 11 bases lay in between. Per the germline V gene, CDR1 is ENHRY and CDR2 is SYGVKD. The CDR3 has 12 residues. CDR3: CAILGGGTEAFF. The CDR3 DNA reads TGTGCCATCCTAGGAGGGGGCACTGAAGCTTTCTTT.

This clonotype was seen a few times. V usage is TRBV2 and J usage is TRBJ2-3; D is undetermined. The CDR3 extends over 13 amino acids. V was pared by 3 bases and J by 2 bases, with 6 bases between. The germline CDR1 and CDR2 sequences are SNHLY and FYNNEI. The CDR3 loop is CASSEAATDTQYF. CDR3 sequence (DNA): TGTGCCAGCAGTGAGGCAGCCACAGATACGCAGTATTTT.

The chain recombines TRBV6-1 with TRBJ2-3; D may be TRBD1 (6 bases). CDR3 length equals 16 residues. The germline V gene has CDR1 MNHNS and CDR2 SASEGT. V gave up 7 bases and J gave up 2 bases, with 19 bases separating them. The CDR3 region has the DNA TGTGCCAGCATTCAGGCCGGGACACAAACCACAGATACGCAGTATTTT. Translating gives CASIQAGTQTTDTQYF.

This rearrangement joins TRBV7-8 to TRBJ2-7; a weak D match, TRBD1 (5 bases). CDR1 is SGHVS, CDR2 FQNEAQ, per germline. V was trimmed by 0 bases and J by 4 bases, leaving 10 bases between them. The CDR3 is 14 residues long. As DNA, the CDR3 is TGTGCCAGCAGCTTAGCTCAGGGATGGTACGAGCAGTACTTC. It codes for CASSLAQGWYEQYF. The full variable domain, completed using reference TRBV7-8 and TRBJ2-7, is GAGVSQSPRYKVAKRGQDVALRCDPISGHVSLFWYQQALGQGPEFLTYFQNEAQLDKSGLPSDRFFAERPEGSVSTLKIQRTQQEDSAVYLCASSLAQGWYEQYFGPGTRLTVT.

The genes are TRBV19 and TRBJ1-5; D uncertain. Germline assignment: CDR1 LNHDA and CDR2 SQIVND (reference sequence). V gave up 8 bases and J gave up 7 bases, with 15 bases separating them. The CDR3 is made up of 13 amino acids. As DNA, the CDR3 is TGTGCCAGTCGAGGGCAGGCGGGGCAGCCCCAGCATTTT. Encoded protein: CASRGQAGQPQHF.

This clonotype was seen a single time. The CDR3 bases are TGTGCCATCAGTGAGAATACAGGAAGCGTTGATCAGCCCCAGCATTTT. Translating gives CAISENTGSVDQPQHF. V gene TRBV10-3 combines with J gene TRBJ1-5; D may be TRBD1 (5 bases). V was clipped by 2 bases and J by 5 bases, with 16 bases between them. The CDR3 sequence is 16 residues long. Germline assignment: CDR1 ENHRY and CDR2 SYGVKD.